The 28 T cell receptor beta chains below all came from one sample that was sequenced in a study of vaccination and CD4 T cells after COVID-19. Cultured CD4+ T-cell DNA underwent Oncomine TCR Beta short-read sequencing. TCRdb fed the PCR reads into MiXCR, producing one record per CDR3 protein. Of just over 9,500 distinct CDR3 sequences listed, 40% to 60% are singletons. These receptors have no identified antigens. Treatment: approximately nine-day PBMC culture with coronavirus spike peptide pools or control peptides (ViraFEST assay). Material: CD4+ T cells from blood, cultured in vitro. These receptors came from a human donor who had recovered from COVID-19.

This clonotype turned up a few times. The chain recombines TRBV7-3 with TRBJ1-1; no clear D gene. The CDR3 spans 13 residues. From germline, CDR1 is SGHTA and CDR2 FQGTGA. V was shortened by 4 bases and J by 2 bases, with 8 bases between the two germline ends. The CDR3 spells CASSWEGNTEAFF. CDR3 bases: TGTGCCAGCAGCTGGGAGGGAAACACTGAAGCTTTCTTT.

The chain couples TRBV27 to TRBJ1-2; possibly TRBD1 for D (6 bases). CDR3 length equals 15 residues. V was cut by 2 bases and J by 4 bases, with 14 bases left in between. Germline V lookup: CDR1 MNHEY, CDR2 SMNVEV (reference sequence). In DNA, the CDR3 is TGTGCCAGCAGTTTAAACCCTGGAGGGGGCTATGGCTACACCTTC. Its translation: CASSLNPGGGYGYTF.

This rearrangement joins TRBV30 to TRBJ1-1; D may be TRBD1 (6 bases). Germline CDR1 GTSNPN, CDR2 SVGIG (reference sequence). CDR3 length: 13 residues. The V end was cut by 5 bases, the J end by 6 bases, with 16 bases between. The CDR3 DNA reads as TGTGCCTGGGTTCTACAGGGTATTCCTGAAGCTTTCTTT. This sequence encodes CAWVLQGIPEAFF.

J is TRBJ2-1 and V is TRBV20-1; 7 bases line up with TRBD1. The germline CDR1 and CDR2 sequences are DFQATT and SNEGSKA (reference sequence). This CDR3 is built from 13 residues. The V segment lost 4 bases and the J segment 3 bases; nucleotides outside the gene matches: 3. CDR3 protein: CSATRDSYNEQFF. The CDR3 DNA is TGCAGTGCTACCCGGGACAGCTACAATGAGCAGTTCTTC.

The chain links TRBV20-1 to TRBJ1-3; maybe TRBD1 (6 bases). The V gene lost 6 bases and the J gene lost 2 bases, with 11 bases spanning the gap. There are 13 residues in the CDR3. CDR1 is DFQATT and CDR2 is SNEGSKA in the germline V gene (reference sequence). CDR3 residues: CSARDNPGNTIYF. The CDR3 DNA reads TGCAGTGCAAGGGACAATCCTGGAAACACCATATATTTT.

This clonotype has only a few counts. The CDR3 reads CSARASDNQPQHF. Here the CDR3 DNA reads TGCAGTGCTAGAGCGTCAGACAATCAGCCCCAGCATTTT. V usage is TRBV20-1 and J usage is TRBJ1-5; the D is unclear. CDR1 DFQATT and CDR2 SNEGSKA come from the germline V gene (reference sequence). This CDR3 is built from 13 residues. The V gene lost 1 base and the J gene lost 3 bases, with 7 bases spanning the gap.

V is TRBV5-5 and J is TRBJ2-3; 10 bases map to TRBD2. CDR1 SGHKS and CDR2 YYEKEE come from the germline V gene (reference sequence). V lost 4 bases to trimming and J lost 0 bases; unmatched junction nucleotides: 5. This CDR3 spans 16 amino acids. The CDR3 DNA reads TGTGCCAGCAGCCCGAGGACTAGCGGCAGCACAGATACGCAGTATTTT. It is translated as CASSPRTSGSTDTQYF.

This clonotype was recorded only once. Here the CDR3 reads CASSPLGRGTPIGRANVLTF. The DNA of the CDR3 is TGTGCCAGCAGCCCTCTAGGCAGGGGGACACCAATTGGAAGGGCCAACGTCCTGACTTTC. The chain uses TRBV6-2 or TRBV6-3 and TRBJ2-6; TRBD1 matches at 7 bases. The CDR3 length is 20 residues. CDR1 is MNHEY and CDR2 is SVGEGT in the germline V gene. The V segment lost 6 bases and the J segment 5 bases; nucleotides outside the gene matches: 22.

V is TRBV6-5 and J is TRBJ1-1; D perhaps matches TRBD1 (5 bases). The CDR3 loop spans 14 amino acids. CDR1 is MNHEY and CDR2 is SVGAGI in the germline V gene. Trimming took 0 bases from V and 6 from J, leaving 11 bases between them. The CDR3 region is CASSYSGGRAEAFF. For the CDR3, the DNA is TGTGCCAGCAGTTACTCGGGGGGGAGGGCTGAAGCTTTCTTT.

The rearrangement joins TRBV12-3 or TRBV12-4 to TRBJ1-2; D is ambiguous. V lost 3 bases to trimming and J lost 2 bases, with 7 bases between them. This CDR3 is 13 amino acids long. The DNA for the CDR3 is TGTGCCAGCAGTTTGGTAGGAAACTATGGCTACACCTTC. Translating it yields CASSLVGNYGYTF.

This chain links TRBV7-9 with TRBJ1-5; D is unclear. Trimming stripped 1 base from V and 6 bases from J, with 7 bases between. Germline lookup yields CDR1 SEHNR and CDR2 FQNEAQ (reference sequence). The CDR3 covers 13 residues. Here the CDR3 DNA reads TGTGCCAGCAGCTTAGTGGGGTCTCAGCCCCAGCATTTT. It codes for CASSLVGSQPQHF.

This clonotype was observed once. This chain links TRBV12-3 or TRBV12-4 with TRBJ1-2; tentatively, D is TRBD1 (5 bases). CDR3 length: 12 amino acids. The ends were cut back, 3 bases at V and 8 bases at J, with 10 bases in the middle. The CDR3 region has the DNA TGTGCCAGCAGTTTTCCGGGGCACGGCTACACCTTC. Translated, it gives CASSFPGHGYTF.

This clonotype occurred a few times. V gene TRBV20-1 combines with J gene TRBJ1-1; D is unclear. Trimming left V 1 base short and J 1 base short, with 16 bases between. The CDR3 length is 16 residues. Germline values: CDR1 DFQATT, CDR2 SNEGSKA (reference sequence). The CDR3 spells CSARVRASGPNTEAFF. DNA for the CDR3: TGCAGTGCTAGAGTTAGGGCCTCCGGCCCGAACACTGAAGCTTTCTTT.

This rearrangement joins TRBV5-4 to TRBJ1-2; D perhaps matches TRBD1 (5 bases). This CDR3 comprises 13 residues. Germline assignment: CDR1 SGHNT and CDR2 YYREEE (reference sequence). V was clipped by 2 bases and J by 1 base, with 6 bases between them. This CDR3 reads CASSLDSNYGYTF. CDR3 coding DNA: TGTGCCAGCAGCTTAGACAGTAACTATGGCTACACCTTC.

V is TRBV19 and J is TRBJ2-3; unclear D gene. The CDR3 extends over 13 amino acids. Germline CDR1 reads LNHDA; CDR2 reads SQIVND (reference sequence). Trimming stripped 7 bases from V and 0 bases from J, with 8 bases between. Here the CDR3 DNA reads TGTGCCAGTAAGATGGGGAGCACAGATACGCAGTATTTT. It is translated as CASKMGSTDTQYF. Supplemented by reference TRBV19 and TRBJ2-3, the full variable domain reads DGGITQSPKYLFRKEGQNVTLSCEQNLNHDAMYWYRQDPGQGLRLIYYSQIVNDFQKGDIAEGYSVSREKKESFPLTVTSAQKNPTAFYLCASKMGSTDTQYFGPGTRLTVL.

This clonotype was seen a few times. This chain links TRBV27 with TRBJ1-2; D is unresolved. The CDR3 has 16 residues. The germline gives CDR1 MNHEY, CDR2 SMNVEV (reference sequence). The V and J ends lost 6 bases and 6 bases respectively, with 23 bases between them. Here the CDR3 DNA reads TGTGCCAGCAGCCCGCTTCTGGTCGGCCGGCAGGATGGCTACACCTTC. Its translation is CASSPLLVGRQDGYTF.

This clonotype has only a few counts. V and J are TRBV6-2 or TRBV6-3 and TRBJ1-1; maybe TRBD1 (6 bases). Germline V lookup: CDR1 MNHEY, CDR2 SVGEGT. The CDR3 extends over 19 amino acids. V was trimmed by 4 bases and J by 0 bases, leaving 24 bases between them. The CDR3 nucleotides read TGTGCCAGCAGTTGGGATTTCGGAGGGGGGGTGGCCATGAACACTGAAGCTTTCTTT. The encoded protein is CASSWDFGGGVAMNTEAFF.

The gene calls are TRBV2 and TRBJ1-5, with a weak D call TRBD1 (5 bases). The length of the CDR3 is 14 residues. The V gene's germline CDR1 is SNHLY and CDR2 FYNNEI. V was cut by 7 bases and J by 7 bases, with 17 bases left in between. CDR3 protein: CASKDNAGNQPQHF. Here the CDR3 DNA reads TGTGCCAGCAAGGACAACGCGGGGAACCAGCCCCAGCATTTT.

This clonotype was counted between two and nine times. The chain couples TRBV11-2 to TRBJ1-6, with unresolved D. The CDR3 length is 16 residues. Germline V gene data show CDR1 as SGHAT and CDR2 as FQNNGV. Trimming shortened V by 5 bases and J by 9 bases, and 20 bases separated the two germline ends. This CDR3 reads CASSTGRPASGSPLHF. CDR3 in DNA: TGTGCCAGCAGCACCGGACGCCCCGCGAGCGGTTCACCCCTCCACTTT.

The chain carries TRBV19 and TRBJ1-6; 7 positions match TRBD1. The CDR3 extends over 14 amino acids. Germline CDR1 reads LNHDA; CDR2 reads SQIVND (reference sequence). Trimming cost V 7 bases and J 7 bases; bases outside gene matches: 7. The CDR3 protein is CASNWRQGNSPLHF. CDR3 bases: TGTGCCAGTAATTGGCGACAGGGAAATTCACCCCTCCACTTT.

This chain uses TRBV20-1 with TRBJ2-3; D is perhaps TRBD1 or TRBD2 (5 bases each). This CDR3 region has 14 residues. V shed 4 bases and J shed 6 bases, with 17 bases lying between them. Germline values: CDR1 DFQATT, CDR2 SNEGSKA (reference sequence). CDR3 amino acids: CSATGTRVSDTQYF. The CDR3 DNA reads TGCAGTGCTACCGGGACCAGAGTATCGGATACGCAGTATTTT.

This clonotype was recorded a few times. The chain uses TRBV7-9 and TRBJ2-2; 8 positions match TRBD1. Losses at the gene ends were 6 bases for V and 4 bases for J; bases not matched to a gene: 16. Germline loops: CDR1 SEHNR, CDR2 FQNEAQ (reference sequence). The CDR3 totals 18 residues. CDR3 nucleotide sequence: TGTGCCAGCAGTCAATCGTACCGGACAGGGCCCTTCACCGGGGAGCTGTTTTTT. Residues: CASSQSYRTGPFTGELFF.

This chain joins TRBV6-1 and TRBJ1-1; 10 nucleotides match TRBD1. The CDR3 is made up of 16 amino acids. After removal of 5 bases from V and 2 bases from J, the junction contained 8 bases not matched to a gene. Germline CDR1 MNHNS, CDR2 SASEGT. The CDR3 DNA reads TGTGCCAGCAGTACCAAGGACAGGGGGTTCAACACTGAAGCTTTCTTT. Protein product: CASSTKDRGFNTEAFF.

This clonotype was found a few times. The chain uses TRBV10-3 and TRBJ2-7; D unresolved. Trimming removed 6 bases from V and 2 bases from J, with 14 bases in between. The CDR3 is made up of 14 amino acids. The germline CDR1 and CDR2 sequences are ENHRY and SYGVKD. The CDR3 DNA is TGTGCCATCAGATTGGACGCAGGACCCTACGAGCAGTACTTC. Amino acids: CAIRLDAGPYEQYF.

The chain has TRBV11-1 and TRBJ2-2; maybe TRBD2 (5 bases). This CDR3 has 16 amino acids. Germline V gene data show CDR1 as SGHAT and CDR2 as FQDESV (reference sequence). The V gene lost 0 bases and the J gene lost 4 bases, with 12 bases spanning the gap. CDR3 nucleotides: TGTGCCAGCAGCTTAGCTCGCGGGTCCGGCACCGGGGAGCTGTTTTTT. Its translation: CASSLARGSGTGELFF.

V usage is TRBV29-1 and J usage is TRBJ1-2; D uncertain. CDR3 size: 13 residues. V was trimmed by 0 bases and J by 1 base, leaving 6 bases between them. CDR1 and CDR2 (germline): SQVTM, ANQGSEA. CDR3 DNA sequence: TGCAGCGTTGAAGATGCAGATAACTATGGCTACACCTTC. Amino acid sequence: CSVEDADNYGYTF.

DNA of the CDR3: TGTGCCAGCAGCTTCAACGGGGGCAATGAGCAGTTCTTC. Its protein is CASSFNGGNEQFF. The chain recombines TRBV7-3 with TRBJ2-1; a weak D match, TRBD2 (6 bases). Germline V gene lookup returns CDR1 SGHTA and CDR2 FQGTGA. This CDR3 contains 13 residues. Trimming removed 3 bases at V and 6 bases at J, with 9 bases between.

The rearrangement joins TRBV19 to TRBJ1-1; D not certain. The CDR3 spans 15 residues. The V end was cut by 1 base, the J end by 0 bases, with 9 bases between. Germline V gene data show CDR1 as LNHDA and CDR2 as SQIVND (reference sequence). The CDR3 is CASSIGAGVNTEAFF. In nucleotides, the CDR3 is TGTGCCAGTAGTATAGGGGCAGGAGTGAACACTGAAGCTTTCTTT.